This is a list of T cell receptor beta chains from one sample in a study of cytomegalovirus exposure and HLA in healthy donors. Here immunoSEQ multiplex PCR was the method, and the copy in TCRdb shows in-frame clones only, minus some. The sample includes 180,000 or so clones, roughly 77% seen only once; the top ten take about 8%. The sample comprised PBMCs. The receptors were sampled from a woman in her thirties or forties in good health and CMV-seropositive. CDR3s include the opening cysteine and the closing phenylalanine or tryptophan. The D gene is left open where the match is weak. Rows may omit the clone size; those that give it use once, few, many or a size class.

cdr3_aa: CASHRLPGPPAGGTDTQYF
cdr3_nt: TGTGCCAGCCACCGTCTCCCAGGGCCCCCGGCGGGAGGAACAGATACGCAGTATTTT
clone_size: .
j_call: TRBJ2-3
d_call: TRBD2
v_call: TRBV9

cdr3_aa: CASSRLGGLNTGELFF
cdr3_nt: TGTGCCAGCAGCCGACTCGGCGGGTTGAACACCGGGGAGCTGTTTTTT
clone_size: .
j_call: TRBJ2-2
d_call: .
v_call: TRBV7-9

cdr3_aa: CASSLVRLAGGNEQFF
cdr3_nt: TGCGCCAGCAGCTTGGTAAGGCTAGCGGGAGGCAATGAGCAGTTCTTC
clone_size: .
j_call: TRBJ2-1
d_call: TRBD2
v_call: TRBV5-1

cdr3_aa: CASSGGTSGQNTGELFF
cdr3_nt: TGTGCCAGCAGCGGGGGCACTAGCGGGCAAAACACCGGGGAGCTGTTTTTT
clone_size: .
j_call: TRBJ2-2
d_call: TRBD2
v_call: TRBV9

cdr3_aa: CASSLQNQPQHF
cdr3_nt: TGTGCCAGCAGTCTGCAGAATCAGCCCCAGCATTTT
clone_size: .
j_call: TRBJ1-5
d_call: .
v_call: TRBV28

cdr3_aa: CARSPRQGFEAFF
cdr3_nt: TGTGCCAGAAGCCCTCGGCAGGGGTTTGAAGCTTTCTTT
clone_size: .
j_call: TRBJ1-1
d_call: .
v_call: TRBV5-3

cdr3_aa: CASSAQGSPLHF
cdr3_nt: TGTGCCAGCAGTGCGCAGGGATCACCCCTCCACTTT
clone_size: .
j_call: TRBJ1-6
d_call: .
v_call: TRBV6-5

cdr3_aa: CASSSQPYEQYF
cdr3_nt: TGTGCCAGCAGCTCACAGCCCTACGAGCAGTACTTC
clone_size: .
j_call: TRBJ2-7
d_call: .
v_call: TRBV11-2

cdr3_aa: CASSQVRASGYEQYF
cdr3_nt: TGTGCCAGCAGCCAAGTACGAGCGTCGGGTTACGAGCAGTACTTC
clone_size: .
j_call: TRBJ2-7
d_call: .
v_call: TRBV14

cdr3_aa: CASSTRTGFNEKLFF
cdr3_nt: TGTGCCAGCAGCACCCGGACAGGGTTTAATGAAAAACTGTTTTTT
clone_size: .
j_call: TRBJ1-4
d_call: TRBD1
v_call: TRBV7-8

cdr3_aa: CASSPRTSGRADYEQYF
cdr3_nt: TGTGCCAGCAGTCCCCGGACTAGCGGGAGGGCCGATTACGAGCAGTACTTC
clone_size: .
j_call: TRBJ2-7
d_call: TRBD2
v_call: TRBV28

cdr3_aa: CASNFRGSLTDTQYF
cdr3_nt: TGTGCCAGCAACTTCAGGGGGTCGCTCACAGATACGCAGTATTTT
clone_size: .
j_call: TRBJ2-3
d_call: TRBD1
v_call: TRBV9

cdr3_aa: CARTGLTNTGELFF
cdr3_nt: TGTGCCAGAACGGGACTTACTAACACCGGGGAGCTGTTTTTT
clone_size: .
j_call: TRBJ2-2
d_call: .
v_call: TRBV7-2

cdr3_aa: CASSQDSTTYSNQPQHF
cdr3_nt: TGTGCCAGCTCACAGGACAGCACCACGTATAGCAATCAGCCCCAGCATTTT
clone_size: .
j_call: TRBJ1-5
d_call: .
v_call: TRBV18

cdr3_aa: CASRRTGTYEQYF
cdr3_nt: TGTGCCAGCAGGAGGACAGGGACCTACGAGCAGTACTTC
clone_size: .
j_call: TRBJ2-7
d_call: TRBD1
v_call: TRBV27

cdr3_aa: CASRKQGLNTEAFF
cdr3_nt: TGTGCCAGCAGAAAACAGGGGCTGAACACTGAAGCTTTCTTT
clone_size: .
j_call: TRBJ1-1
d_call: TRBD1
v_call: TRBV6-1

cdr3_aa: CASSPSYNEQFF
cdr3_nt: TGTGCCAGCAGTCCTTCCTACAATGAGCAGTTCTTC
clone_size: .
j_call: TRBJ2-1
d_call: .
v_call: TRBV2

cdr3_aa: CASSSQGENYGYTF
cdr3_nt: TGTGCCAGTAGTAGCCAGGGGGAAAACTATGGCTACACCTTC
clone_size: .
j_call: TRBJ1-2
d_call: TRBD1
v_call: TRBV19

cdr3_aa: CASSLGSGSPLHF
cdr3_nt: TGTGCCAGCAGCTTGGGATCGGGTTCACCCCTCCACTTT
clone_size: .
j_call: TRBJ1-6
d_call: .
v_call: TRBV5-4

cdr3_aa: CASSPGTGCEQYF
cdr3_nt: TGCGCCAGCAGCCCGGGGACAGGGTGCGAGCAGTACTTC
clone_size: .
j_call: TRBJ2-7
d_call: TRBD1
v_call: TRBV5-1

cdr3_aa: CASSQGTGDYNEQFF
cdr3_nt: TGTGCCAGCAGCCAAGGGACAGGGGATTACAATGAGCAGTTCTTC
clone_size: .
j_call: TRBJ2-1
d_call: TRBD1
v_call: TRBV7-3

cdr3_aa: CASSQHLWRGNEKLFF
cdr3_nt: TGTGCCAGCAGTCAACACCTTTGGAGGGGTAATGAAAAACTGTTTTTT
clone_size: .
j_call: TRBJ1-4
d_call: .
v_call: TRBV28

cdr3_aa: CASSLGLAGSANTGELFF
cdr3_nt: TGCGCCAGCAGTCTAGGACTAGCGGGATCCGCGAACACCGGGGAGCTGTTTTTT
clone_size: .
j_call: TRBJ2-2
d_call: TRBD2
v_call: TRBV5-1

cdr3_aa: CASSLGLAGGGELFF
cdr3_nt: TGTGCCAGCAGTCTCGGACTAGCGGGAGGTGGGGAGCTGTTTTTT
clone_size: few
j_call: TRBJ2-2
d_call: TRBD2
v_call: TRBV28

cdr3_aa: CSGCAGHTEAFF
cdr3_nt: TGCAGCGGTTGCGCAGGGCACACTGAAGCTTTCTTT
clone_size: .
j_call: TRBJ1-1
d_call: .
v_call: TRBV29-1

cdr3_aa: CASSARNLQASGNTIYF
cdr3_nt: TGTGCCAGCTCAGCTCGAAACTTACAGGCCTCTGGAAACACCATATATTTT
clone_size: .
j_call: TRBJ1-3
d_call: .
v_call: TRBV18

cdr3_aa: CASSIRESGHEKLFF
cdr3_nt: TGTGCCAGTAGTATCCGGGAGAGTGGTCATGAAAAACTGTTTTTT
clone_size: .
j_call: TRBJ1-4
d_call: .
v_call: TRBV19

cdr3_aa: CASSYKGTGVTEAFF
cdr3_nt: TGTGCCAGCAGTTATAAAGGGACAGGGGTTACTGAAGCTTTCTTT
clone_size: .
j_call: TRBJ1-1
d_call: TRBD1
v_call: TRBV6-5

cdr3_aa: CSVREGVNSPLHF
cdr3_nt: TGCAGCGTGAGGGAGGGGGTTAATTCACCCCTCCACTTT
clone_size: once
j_call: TRBJ1-6
d_call: .
v_call: TRBV29-1

cdr3_aa: CASSPGQGVDEQYF
cdr3_nt: TGCGCCAGCAGCCCGGGACAGGGTGTCGACGAGCAGTACTTC
clone_size: .
j_call: TRBJ2-7
d_call: TRBD1
v_call: TRBV5-1

cdr3_aa: CASSSGQPFIYNEQFF
cdr3_nt: TGTGCCAGCAGCTCTGGACAACCCTTTATCTACAATGAGCAGTTCTTC
clone_size: few
j_call: TRBJ2-1
d_call: .
v_call: TRBV5-6

cdr3_aa: CASSGGTGLSYEQYF
cdr3_nt: TGTGCCAGCAGTGGGGGGACAGGGTTAAGTTACGAGCAGTACTTC
clone_size: .
j_call: TRBJ2-7
d_call: TRBD1
v_call: TRBV2

cdr3_aa: CASRDTGGGNTEAFF
cdr3_nt: TGCGCCAGCAGAGACACAGGGGGGGGTAACACTGAAGCTTTCTTT
clone_size: .
j_call: TRBJ1-1
d_call: TRBD1
v_call: TRBV10-2

cdr3_aa: CASSGTGGRNEQFF
cdr3_nt: TGTGCCAGCTCCGGGACAGGGGGAAGGAATGAGCAGTTCTTC
clone_size: .
j_call: TRBJ2-1
d_call: TRBD1
v_call: TRBV5-5

cdr3_aa: CASSLGQGIGETQYF
cdr3_nt: TGTGCCAGCAGCTTGGGGCAGGGAATTGGAGAGACCCAGTACTTC
clone_size: .
j_call: TRBJ2-5
d_call: .
v_call: TRBV5-4

cdr3_aa: CASSPGLAGVNEQFF
cdr3_nt: TGTGCTAGCAGCCCGGGACTAGCGGGAGTCAATGAGCAGTTCTTC
clone_size: .
j_call: TRBJ2-1
d_call: TRBD2
v_call: TRBV7-7

cdr3_aa: CASSQESGSNTGELFF
cdr3_nt: TGTGCCAGCAGCCAAGAAAGCGGGAGTAACACCGGGGAGCTGTTTTTT
clone_size: .
j_call: TRBJ2-2
d_call: TRBD2
v_call: TRBV4-2

cdr3_aa: CASSTRQGADTQYF
cdr3_nt: TGTGCCAGCAGCACTAGACAGGGGGCAGATACGCAGTATTTT
clone_size: once
j_call: TRBJ2-3
d_call: TRBD1
v_call: TRBV7-9

cdr3_aa: CASSYTTPGQGGCEQYF
cdr3_nt: TGTGCCAGCAGTTACACAACTCCGGGACAGGGTGGGTGCGAGCAGTACTTC
clone_size: .
j_call: TRBJ2-7
d_call: TRBD1
v_call: TRBV6-7

cdr3_aa: CASSSGGPSGRAYNEQFF
cdr3_nt: TGTGCCAGCAGTTCTGGGGGGCCGAGCGGGAGAGCCTACAATGAGCAGTTCTTC
clone_size: .
j_call: TRBJ2-1
d_call: TRBD2
v_call: TRBV5-4

cdr3_aa: CASSYSRQSTDTQYF
cdr3_nt: TGTGCCAGCAGTTACTCCCGACAGTCCACAGATACGCAGTATTTT
clone_size: .
j_call: TRBJ2-3
d_call: .
v_call: TRBV6-5

cdr3_aa: CASSPRGEGYHEQYF
cdr3_nt: TGTGCCAGCTCACCGAGGGGGGAGGGTTACCACGAGCAGTACTTC
clone_size: few
j_call: TRBJ2-7
d_call: .
v_call: TRBV18

cdr3_aa: CASSPLRGQVQETQYF
cdr3_nt: TGTGCCAGCAGCCCTTTACGCGGACAAGTCCAAGAGACCCAGTACTTC
clone_size: .
j_call: TRBJ2-5
d_call: .
v_call: TRBV4-2

cdr3_aa: CASSTQNYGYTF
cdr3_nt: TGTGCCAGCAGTACTCAAAACTATGGCTACACCTTC
clone_size: .
j_call: TRBJ1-2
d_call: .
v_call: TRBV28

cdr3_aa: CASSLTNRGLTTEAFF
cdr3_nt: TGCGCCAGCAGCCTAACCAACAGGGGTTTGACCACTGAAGCTTTCTTT
clone_size: .
j_call: TRBJ1-1
d_call: TRBD1
v_call: TRBV5-1

cdr3_aa: CSVENGVIADTQYF
cdr3_nt: TGCAGCGTTGAAAATGGAGTCATCGCAGATACGCAGTATTTT
clone_size: .
j_call: TRBJ2-3
d_call: .
v_call: TRBV29-1

cdr3_aa: CASSTIAGGGGPDTQYF
cdr3_nt: TGTGCCAGCTCTACCATAGCGGGAGGGGGGGGCCCAGATACGCAGTATTTT
clone_size: once
j_call: TRBJ2-3
d_call: TRBD2
v_call: TRBV28

cdr3_aa: CASRTSGSNGYTF
cdr3_nt: TGTGCCAGCAGGACCTCGGGGTCCAATGGCTACACCTTC
clone_size: .
j_call: TRBJ1-2
d_call: .
v_call: TRBV28

cdr3_aa: CASSSPGAPRAFF
cdr3_nt: TGTGCCAGCAGTTCACCAGGGGCTCCCCGCGCTTTCTTT
clone_size: .
j_call: TRBJ1-1
d_call: .
v_call: TRBV6-1

cdr3_aa: CASSLRRGDSGNTIYF
cdr3_nt: TGTGCCAGCAGCTTAAGGAGGGGAGACTCTGGAAACACCATATATTTT
clone_size: .
j_call: TRBJ1-3
d_call: .
v_call: TRBV7-8

cdr3_aa: CASSPQAGLGETQYF
cdr3_nt: TGTGCCAGCTCACCTCAGGCAGGGTTGGGAGAGACCCAGTACTTC
clone_size: .
j_call: TRBJ2-5
d_call: .
v_call: TRBV18

cdr3_aa: CRTSGYYNEQFF
cdr3_nt: TGCCGGACTAGCGGATACTACAATGAGCAGTTCTTC
clone_size: .
j_call: TRBJ2-1
d_call: TRBD2
v_call: TRBV28

cdr3_aa: CASSRLGQLYNEQFF
cdr3_nt: TGCGCCAGCAGCCGCTTAGGACAGCTCTACAATGAGCAGTTCTTC
clone_size: .
j_call: TRBJ2-1
d_call: .
v_call: TRBV5-1

cdr3_aa: CASSLGTGGGLGKLFF
cdr3_nt: TGTGCCAGCAGCCTCGGGACAGGGGGCGGATTGGGAAAACTGTTTTTT
clone_size: few
j_call: TRBJ1-4
d_call: TRBD1
v_call: TRBV28

cdr3_aa: CASSGDRAYNEQFF
cdr3_nt: TGTGCCAGTAGCGGGGACAGGGCCTACAATGAGCAGTTCTTC
clone_size: once
j_call: TRBJ2-1
d_call: TRBD1
v_call: TRBV19